Listed below are T cell receptor beta chains from one sample, sequenced in a study of PD-1 blockade in classical Hodgkin lymphoma. Profiling relied on immunoSEQ multiplex PCR, and the TCRdb table lists in-frame clones only, not all of them. The sample includes some 13,000 clones, 70% to 90% seen only once; the top ten take approximately 15%. Material: peripheral blood mononuclear cells (PBMCs), obtained before the fourth cycle of nivolumab. The receptors derive from a human donor with classical Hodgkin lymphoma. CDR3s include the opening cysteine and the closing phenylalanine or tryptophan. The order of the fields is D gene, J gene, V gene, clone size, CDR3 DNA, CDR3 protein. The D gene is left open where the match is weak. Clone size, where shown, is once, few, many, or a class for clones that have expanded.

>TRBD1|TRBJ1-1|TRBV29-1|.
TGCAGCGTGGGACAGGGGAACACTGAAGCTTTCTTT
CSVGQGNTEAFF
>.|TRBJ2-7|TRBV2|.
TGTGCCAGCAGTGAGGCGGGATTGAGCTCCTACGAGCAGTACTTC
CASSEAGLSSYEQYF
>TRBD1|TRBJ1-6|TRBV7-9|.
TGTGCCAGCAGCTTAGCCTGGGACAGTAATTCACCCCTCCACTTT
CASSLAWDSNSPLHF
>.|TRBJ2-5|TRBV2|.
TGTGCCAGTAGACTGACCGAAGAGACCCAGTACTTC
CASRLTEETQYF
>.|TRBJ2-7|TRBV19|.
TGTGCCAGTAGTATTTGGCCCCACTACGAGCAGTACTTC
CASSIWPHYEQYF
>TRBD2|TRBJ2-1|TRBV7-8|.
TGTGCCAGCAGCTTAGTAAGTGGAGCGGGGGATAATGAGCAGTTCTTC
CASSLVSGAGDNEQFF
>TRBD1|TRBJ2-7|TRBV19|once
TGTGCCAGTAGCCCGACAGGGCCCGGAGAGCAGTACTTC
CASSPTGPGEQYF
>TRBD2|TRBJ2-2|TRBV10-3|once
TGTGCCATCAGTGACCCCTCGAAGCGGGGGGGCCATAACGCCGGGGAGCTGTTTTTT
CAISDPSKRGGHNAGELFF
>.|TRBJ2-1|TRBV14|.
TGTGCCAGCAGCCAAGATAAATCCTTGCCGACTTGGGACGACCCCGAGCAGTTCTTC
CASSQDKSLPTWDDPEQFF
>TRBD1|TRBJ1-6|TRBV4-3|.
TGCGCCAGCAGCCAAGCACAGGGGTGGTCCTATAATTCACCCCTCCACTTT
CASSQAQGWSYNSPLHF
>.|TRBJ1-4|TRBV28|once
TGTGCCAGCACCTTCGGGGACCTAAGGGAAGGAGAAAAACTGTTTTTT
CASTFGDLREGEKLFF
>.|TRBJ2-1|TRBV7-9|.
TGTGCCAGCAGCCTACTTGGGGGGAGCGACTCCGACAATGAGCAGTTCTTC
CASSLLGGSDSDNEQFF
>.|TRBJ1-6|TRBV4-3|few
TGCGCCAGCAGCCAAGATGGGGGTCCGCCCCTCCACTTT
CASSQDGGPPLHF
>.|TRBJ1-5|TRBV19|.
TGTGCCAGTAGTGGGGGGTGGGGGTATCAGCCCCAGCATTTT
CASSGGWGYQPQHF
>.|TRBJ1-5|TRBV5-6|.
TGTGCCAGCAGCTTGGAAGGGGATGTCAATCAGCCCCAGCATTTT
CASSLEGDVNQPQHF
>TRBD2|TRBJ2-3|TRBV6-5|.
TGTGCCAGCAGTTATGAGCGGGGGCCACACACAGATACGCAGTATTTT
CASSYERGPHTDTQYF
>.|TRBJ1-6|TRBV7-4|.
TGTGCCAGCAGCTCGGACAATTCACCCCTCCACTTT
CASSSDNSPLHF
>.|TRBJ1-2|TRBV11-2|.
TGTGCCAGCAGCCCCACAGGGTATGGCTATGGCTACACCTTC
CASSPTGYGYGYTF
>.|TRBJ2-7|TRBV4-1|.
TGCGCCAGCAGCCAAGAGGGGGGCTACGAGCAGTACTTC
CASSQEGGYEQYF
>.|TRBJ1-5|TRBV4-1|.
TGCGCCAGCAGCCAACCGGGGAGCAATCAGCCCCAGCATTTT
CASSQPGSNQPQHF
>.|TRBJ1-3|TRBV4-2|once
TGTGCCAGCAGCCAGGTGGGACAAAGCTCTGGAAACACCATATATTTT
CASSQVGQSSGNTIYF
>.|TRBJ2-5|TRBV6-5|.
TGTGCCAGCAGTTACTCTAGCGGCGCACCGGAGACCCAGTACTTC
CASSYSSGAPETQYF
>.|TRBJ1-5|TRBV7-2|.
TGTGCCAGCAGCTTAGACAGGGTTCAGCCCCAGCATTTT
CASSLDRVQPQHF
>.|TRBJ1-1|TRBV4-3|medium-sized
TGCGCCAGCAGCCAAGTGCGGAACACTGAAGCTTTCTTT
CASSQVRNTEAFF
>.|TRBJ1-5|TRBV18|.
TGTGCCAGCTCACCCTCAGGGGCGGGGTGGGATCAGCCCCAGCATTTT
CASSPSGAGWDQPQHF
>.|TRBJ2-2|TRBV9|few
TGTGCCAGCAGCGTAGAATTCCTGGCGTCCACCGGGGAGCTGTTTTTT
CASSVEFLASTGELFF
>TRBD1|TRBJ2-3|TRBV6-4|.
TGTGCCAGCAGTGACGGGACAGGGGGCACAGATACGCAGTATTTT
CASSDGTGGTDTQYF
>.|TRBJ2-1|TRBV28|.
TGTGCCAGCAGTTTACCGGGGGGCCAGAACAATGAGCAGTTCTTC
CASSLPGGQNNEQFF
>TRBD1|TRBJ2-1|TRBV28|few
TGTGCCAGCAGTTTTGGGAAGGGACAGGGCGAGTTCTTC
CASSFGKGQGEFF
>TRBD2|TRBJ2-7|TRBV9|once
TGTGCCAGCAGCCCTTTGACTAGCGGGCCTTCCTACGAGCAGTACTTC
CASSPLTSGPSYEQYF
>.|TRBJ1-2|TRBV28|.
TGTGCCAGCAGTCCTCCCTTAGGGGGGAATGGCTACACCTTC
CASSPPLGGNGYTF
>.|TRBJ1-2|TRBV9|.
TGTGCCAGCAGTGAGACCCGGGAAAACTATGGCTACACCTTC
CASSETRENYGYTF
>.|TRBJ2-7|TRBV6-5|.
TGTGCCAGCAGTTACTCTCCCCGGAACGAGCAGTACTTC
CASSYSPRNEQYF
>.|TRBJ2-1|TRBV10-3|.
TGTGCCCTCAACCCGACAGCCCTTAGGGTATACAATGAGCAGTTCTTC
CALNPTALRVYNEQFF
>TRBD1|TRBJ1-1|TRBV19|few
TGTGCCAGTAAGGTAGGCAGGGGGTTCACTGAAGCTTTCTTT
CASKVGRGFTEAFF
>.|TRBJ2-2|TRBV7-3|.
TGTGCCAGCAGCTTACTCGGCGGGGCGAACACCGGGGAGCTGTTTTTT
CASSLLGGANTGELFF
>TRBD1|TRBJ1-1|TRBV6-5|.
TGTGCCAGCAGTTCCGGACAGGGCAATGAAGCTTTCTTT
CASSSGQGNEAFF
>.|TRBJ1-6|TRBV2|few
TGTGCCAGCAGTGGACAGGTCCGAGGGGATTCACCCCTCCACTTT
CASSGQVRGDSPLHF
>.|TRBJ1-5|TRBV19|.
TGTGCCAGTAGCCGGACGCAGGGCAGCAATCAGCCCCAGCATTTT
CASSRTQGSNQPQHF
>.|TRBJ2-5|TRBV28|.
TGTGCCGCTGCCGGGCAGGGAGTAAAGACCCAGTACTTC
CAAAGQGVKTQYF
>.|TRBJ1-6|TRBV19|.
TGTGCCAGCGCTAGGCCCTATAATTCACCCCTCCACTTT
CASARPYNSPLHF
>.|TRBJ2-1|TRBV14|.
TGTGCCAGCAGCCAAGGGGGTCGTTACAATGAGCAGTTCTTC
CASSQGGRYNEQFF
>.|TRBJ2-5|TRBV5-1|few
TGCGCCAGCAGCCAAGGGCCACAAGAGACCCAGTACTTC
CASSQGPQETQYF
>.|TRBJ1-2|TRBV4-3|.
TGCGCCAGCCGAGGGACTAACTATGGCTACACCTTC
CASRGTNYGYTF
>.|TRBJ1-2|TRBV19|.
TGTGCCAGTAGACCCGGGACGTATGGCTACACCTTC
CASRPGTYGYTF